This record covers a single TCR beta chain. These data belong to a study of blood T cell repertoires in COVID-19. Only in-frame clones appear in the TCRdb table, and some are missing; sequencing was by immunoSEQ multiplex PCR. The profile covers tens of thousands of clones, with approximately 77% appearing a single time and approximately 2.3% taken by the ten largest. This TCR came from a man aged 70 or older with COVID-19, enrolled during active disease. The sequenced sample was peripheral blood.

This chain's CDR3 is CSVGLVIDEQFF. CDR3 coding DNA: TGCAGCGTCGGACTAGTGATAGATGAGCAGTTCTTC. The chain carries TRBV29-1 and TRBJ2-1; the match to TRBD2 covers 7 bases. The germline V gene encodes CDR1 SQVTM and CDR2 ANQGSEA. CDR3 length: 12 amino acids. With V trimmed by 6 bases and J by 8 bases, 7 bases remained unmatched.